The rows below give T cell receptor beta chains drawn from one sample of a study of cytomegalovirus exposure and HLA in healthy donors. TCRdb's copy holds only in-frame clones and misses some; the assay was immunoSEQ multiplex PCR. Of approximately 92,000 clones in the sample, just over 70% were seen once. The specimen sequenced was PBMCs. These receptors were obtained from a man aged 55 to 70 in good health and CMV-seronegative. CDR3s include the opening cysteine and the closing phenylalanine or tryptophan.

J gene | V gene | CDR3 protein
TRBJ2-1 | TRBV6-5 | CASRSPRAGSEQFF
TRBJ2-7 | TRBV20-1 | CSASGRVEQYF
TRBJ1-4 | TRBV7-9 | CASSLGQENEKLFF
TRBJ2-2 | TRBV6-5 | CASSSPQTGGERELFF
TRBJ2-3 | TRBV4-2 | CASSQLGTSGRTDTQYF
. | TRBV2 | CASKLQGATEAFF
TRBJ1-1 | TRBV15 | CATSRDAGARNTEAFF
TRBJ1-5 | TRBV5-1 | CASSPGIPGQGYQPQHF
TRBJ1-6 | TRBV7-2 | CASSSRRGDNSPLHF
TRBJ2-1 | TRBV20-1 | CSARDSPFEFF
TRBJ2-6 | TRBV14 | CASSPGANVLTF
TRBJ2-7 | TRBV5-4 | CASSFRGMGQAPHEQYF
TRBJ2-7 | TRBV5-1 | CASSLDTGTGPYEQYF
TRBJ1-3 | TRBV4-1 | CASSQGLSSGNTIYF
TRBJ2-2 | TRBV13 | CASSFDSGVTGELFF
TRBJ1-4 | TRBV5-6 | CASSSGHPNEKLFF
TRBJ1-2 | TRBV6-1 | CASIVTENYGYTF